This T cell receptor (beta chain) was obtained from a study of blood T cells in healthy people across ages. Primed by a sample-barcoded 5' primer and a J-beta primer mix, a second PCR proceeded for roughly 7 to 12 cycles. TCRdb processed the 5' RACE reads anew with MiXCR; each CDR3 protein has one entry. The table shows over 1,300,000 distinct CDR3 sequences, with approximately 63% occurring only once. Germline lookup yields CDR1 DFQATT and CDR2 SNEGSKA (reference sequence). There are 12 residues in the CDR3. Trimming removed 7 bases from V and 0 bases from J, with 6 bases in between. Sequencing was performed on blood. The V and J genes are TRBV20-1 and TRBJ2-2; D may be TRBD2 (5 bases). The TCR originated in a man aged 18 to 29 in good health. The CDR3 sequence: CSGRSNTGELFF. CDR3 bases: TGCAGTGGGAGGTCGAACACCGGGGAGCTGTTTTTT.